Listed below are T cell receptor beta chains from one sample, sequenced in a study of shared clonotypes between healthy human individuals. Data came from immunoSEQ multiplex PCR; TCRdb stores just in-frame clones and leaves some out. The sample carries over a million clones, about 96% recorded once. The sample was naive CD4+ T cells sorted from blood. The receptors derive from a man aged 25-40 years in good health. CDR3s include the opening cysteine and the closing phenylalanine or tryptophan. D genes are given only for firm matches. Size tells how often a clone was seen (once, few, many) or the class of an expanded clone, and some rows leave it out.

length: 15; D: -; V: TRBV5-8; J: TRBJ2-5; size: -; DNA: TGTGCCAGCAGCTTGGTAGGGGGGGCACAAGAGACCCAGTACTTC; CDR3: CASSLVGGAQETQYF
length: 13; D: -; V: TRBV27; J: TRBJ2-7; size: -; DNA: TGTGCCAGCAGTGCCGCAACAGGAGGCGAGCAGTACTTC; CDR3: CASSAATGGEQYF
length: 15; D: -; V: TRBV29-1; J: TRBJ1-5; size: -; DNA: TGCAGCGTTGGTTCGGGCAGCCATAGCAATCAGCCCCAGCATTTT; CDR3: CSVGSGSHSNQPQHF
length: 11; D: -; V: TRBV29-1; J: TRBJ1-2; size: -; DNA: TGCAGCTTCCAGACTGACTATGGCTACACCTTC; CDR3: CSFQTDYGYTF
length: 15; D: -; V: TRBV28; J: TRBJ1-5; size: -; DNA: TGTGCCAGCAGTTCATTCCAGGGTAGCAATCAGCCCCAGCATTTT; CDR3: CASSSFQGSNQPQHF
length: 18; D: -; V: TRBV11-2; J: TRBJ2-4; size: -; DNA: TGTGCCAGCAGCTTATTAGCACCGGGCCCATTAGCCAAAAACATTCAGTACTTC; CDR3: CASSLLAPGPLAKNIQYF
length: 14; D: TRBD2; V: TRBV7-2; J: TRBJ2-7; size: -; DNA: TGTGCCAGCAGCTTAGGAGCGGGGGACTACGAGCAGTACTTC; CDR3: CASSLGAGDYEQYF
length: 17; D: TRBD2; V: TRBV7-9; J: TRBJ2-7; size: -; DNA: TGTGCCAGCAGCTCGGGGGGACTAGCGGGAGAGTGGTACGAGCAGTACTTC; CDR3: CASSSGGLAGEWYEQYF
length: 15; D: -; V: TRBV9; J: TRBJ2-2; size: -; DNA: TGTGCCAGCAGCGTTTCCGGGACGGGGACCGGGGAGCTGTTTTTT; CDR3: CASSVSGTGTGELFF
length: 13; D: -; V: TRBV5-6; J: TRBJ1-1; size: -; DNA: TGTGCCAGCAGCTTGCTGGGACGGACTGAAGCTTTCTTT; CDR3: CASSLLGRTEAFF
length: 15; D: -; V: TRBV7-6; J: TRBJ2-1; size: -; DNA: TGTGCCAGCAGCACCGCTGGGACACTTTACAATGAGCAGTTCTTC; CDR3: CASSTAGTLYNEQFF
length: 16; D: -; V: TRBV2; J: TRBJ1-2; size: -; DNA: TGTGCCAGCAGTCGGTACAGGAATCAGGTCAACTATGGCTACACCTTC; CDR3: CASSRYRNQVNYGYTF
length: 14; D: -; V: TRBV29-1; J: TRBJ2-2; size: -; DNA: TGCAGCGTTGAAGACGTGGGGAGGCCGGGGGAGCTGTTTTTT; CDR3: CSVEDVGRPGELFF
length: 14; D: -; V: TRBV10-3; J: TRBJ2-2; size: -; DNA: TGTGCCATCAGTGAGTCTAGGGAAACCGGGGAGCTGTTTTTT; CDR3: CAISESRETGELFF
length: 14; D: -; V: TRBV19; J: TRBJ2-2; size: -; DNA: TGTGCCAGTAGGAGGGCAGGAAAGTCCGGGGAGCTGTTTTTT; CDR3: CASRRAGKSGELFF
length: 16; D: TRBD1; V: TRBV4-1; J: TRBJ1-1; size: -; DNA: TGCGCCAGCAGCCAAGATATGACAGGGGCATTCACTGAAGCTTTCTTT; CDR3: CASSQDMTGAFTEAFF
length: 14; D: TRBD1; V: TRBV5-1; J: TRBJ2-5; size: -; DNA: TGCGCCAGCAGCTTGGGACAGGGAAAAGAGACCCAGTACTTC; CDR3: CASSLGQGKETQYF
length: 15; D: -; V: TRBV5-4; J: TRBJ2-2; size: -; DNA: TGTGCCAGCAGCTTGGACAGGGCGAACACCGGGGAGCTGTTTTTT; CDR3: CASSLDRANTGELFF
length: 16; D: -; V: TRBV5-4; J: TRBJ2-3; size: -; DNA: TGTGCCAGCAGCTTAAAGCGCCTGACGCAAACAGATACGCAGTATTTT; CDR3: CASSLKRLTQTDTQYF
length: 15; D: -; V: TRBV6-5; J: TRBJ1-4; size: -; DNA: TGTGCCAGCAGCCGTGGACCGTCTTTTAATGAAAAACTGTTTTTT; CDR3: CASSRGPSFNEKLFF
length: 13; D: TRBD1; V: TRBV19; J: TRBJ2-3; size: -; DNA: TGTGCCAGTAGTCAGGGGGCCGGAGATACGCAGTATTTT; CDR3: CASSQGAGDTQYF
length: 15; D: -; V: TRBV4-1; J: TRBJ1-2; size: -; DNA: TGCGCCAGCAGCCAAATTCCCGACCTGGCTCTTGGCTACACCTTC; CDR3: CASSQIPDLALGYTF
length: 14; D: TRBD1; V: TRBV28; J: TRBJ1-2; size: -; DNA: TGTGCCAGTAAAGGACAGGGGGCGGACTATGGCTACACCTTC; CDR3: CASKGQGADYGYTF
length: 15; D: -; V: TRBV28; J: TRBJ1-4; size: -; DNA: TGTGCCAGCAGTTCGAATGGGGGGACTAATGAAAAACTGTTTTTT; CDR3: CASSSNGGTNEKLFF
length: 15; D: -; V: TRBV11-1; J: TRBJ2-1; size: -; DNA: TGTGCCAGCAGCTTACTCCGGGGGCGGGCCAATGAGCAGTTCTTC; CDR3: CASSLLRGRANEQFF
length: 13; D: -; V: TRBV9; J: TRBJ2-3; size: -; DNA: TGTGCCAGCAGCGTAGAGCACTTAGATACGCAGTATTTT; CDR3: CASSVEHLDTQYF
length: 16; D: -; V: TRBV14; J: TRBJ2-3; size: -; DNA: TGTGCCAGCAGCCAGATCGAAGGCGGGTTCGCAGATACGCAGTATTTT; CDR3: CASSQIEGGFADTQYF
length: 15; D: -; V: TRBV11-2; J: TRBJ2-7; size: once; DNA: TGTGCCAGCAGCTTTGAGGGCAGGGGTCCAGGCGAGCAGTACTTC; CDR3: CASSFEGRGPGEQYF
length: 15; D: -; V: TRBV18; J: TRBJ2-2; size: -; DNA: TGTGCCAGCTCACCCCTGGCAGGGCTCACCGGGGAGCTGTTTTTT; CDR3: CASSPLAGLTGELFF
length: 15; D: TRBD1; V: TRBV4-3; J: TRBJ2-2; size: -; DNA: TGCGCCAGCAGCCAGGAGACAGGGGCATTCGGGGAGCTGTTTTTT; CDR3: CASSQETGAFGELFF
length: 14; D: TRBD1; V: TRBV9; J: TRBJ1-3; size: -; DNA: TGTGCCAGCAGCCAACAGGGGCAAAGGGACACCATATATTTT; CDR3: CASSQQGQRDTIYF
length: 15; D: -; V: TRBV6-5; J: TRBJ1-2; size: -; DNA: TGTGCCAGCAGTTACTCCACAACACCCTTATATGGCTACACCTTC; CDR3: CASSYSTTPLYGYTF
length: 13; D: TRBD2; V: TRBV7-3; J: TRBJ2-7; size: -; DNA: TGTGCCAGCAGCACGGGGGGGAGCTACGAGCAGTACTTC; CDR3: CASSTGGSYEQYF
length: 12; D: -; V: TRBV28; J: TRBJ1-1; size: -; DNA: TGTGCCAGCAGTGTACTCCACACTGAAGCTTTCTTT; CDR3: CASSVLHTEAFF
length: 18; D: -; V: TRBV25-1; J: TRBJ2-5; size: -; DNA: TGTGCCAGCAGTGAATATCGGGGGCAGGGGGGTATTAGAGAGACCCAGTACTTC; CDR3: CASSEYRGQGGIRETQYF
length: 15; D: -; V: TRBV27; J: TRBJ2-7; size: -; DNA: TGTGCCAGCAGTTTACGCGGTCGGGAGTACTACGAGCAGTACTTC; CDR3: CASSLRGREYYEQYF
length: 17; D: TRBD1; V: TRBV28; J: TRBJ2-7; size: -; DNA: TGTGCCAGCAGTTACCCCGGACAGGTTTCATCCTCCTACGAGCAGTACTTC; CDR3: CASSYPGQVSSSYEQYF
length: 13; D: -; V: TRBV28; J: TRBJ1-2; size: -; DNA: TGTGCCAGCAATCACCGGGAGTACTATGGCTACACCTTC; CDR3: CASNHREYYGYTF
length: 16; D: TRBD2; V: TRBV7-2; J: TRBJ2-1; size: -; DNA: TGTGCCAGCAGTTACTTTCTAGCGGGAGCCTACAATGAGCAGTTCTTC; CDR3: CASSYFLAGAYNEQFF
length: 15; D: TRBD1; V: TRBV5-5; J: TRBJ1-5; size: -; DNA: TGTGCCAGCAGCGACCCCGAAGGGGGCGGACAGCCCCAGCATTTT; CDR3: CASSDPEGGGQPQHF
length: 15; D: -; V: TRBV7-3; J: TRBJ2-2; size: -; DNA: TGTGCCAGCAGTCCTCGCGGGGCGTTCAGCGGGGAGCTGTTTTTT; CDR3: CASSPRGAFSGELFF
length: 16; D: -; V: TRBV14; J: TRBJ2-2; size: -; DNA: TGTGCCAGCAGCCAAGAGAGCGGATGGAACACCGGGGAGCTGTTTTTT; CDR3: CASSQESGWNTGELFF
length: 18; D: TRBD2; V: TRBV2; J: TRBJ2-5; size: -; DNA: TGTGCCAGCAGTGCCCACAGACTAGCGGGAGGGCTGGGGGAGACCCAGTACTTC; CDR3: CASSAHRLAGGLGETQYF
length: 13; D: TRBD2; V: TRBV6-6; J: TRBJ2-2; size: -; DNA: TGTGCCATCGGGAGGGCGAACACCGGGGAGCTGTTTTTT; CDR3: CAIGRANTGELFF
length: 14; D: -; V: TRBV5-6; J: TRBJ2-5; size: -; DNA: TGTGCCAGCAGCTTGCAGGGTAACCAAGAGACCCAGTACTTC; CDR3: CASSLQGNQETQYF
length: 13; D: TRBD1; V: TRBV10-3; J: TRBJ1-1; size: -; DNA: TGTGCCATCAGGTCGACAGGGCAAAATGAAGCTTTCTTT; CDR3: CAIRSTGQNEAFF
length: 13; D: -; V: TRBV6-5; J: TRBJ1-1; size: -; DNA: TGTGCCAGCAGTGAACCAGGGTACACTGAAGCTTTCTTT; CDR3: CASSEPGYTEAFF
length: 17; D: -; V: TRBV7-2; J: TRBJ2-1; size: -; DNA: TGTGCCAGCAGCTTAGCGATAGGTGGAGGGTCCTACAATGAGCAGTTCTTC; CDR3: CASSLAIGGGSYNEQFF
length: 14; D: -; V: TRBV7-9; J: TRBJ2-7; size: -; DNA: TGTGCCAGCAGCTTTGGGACCGTTAGCTACGAGCAGTACTTC; CDR3: CASSFGTVSYEQYF
length: 14; D: TRBD1; V: TRBV5-4; J: TRBJ2-7; size: -; DNA: TGTGCCAGCAGCCCCGGACAGGGTAGACACGAGCAGTACTTC; CDR3: CASSPGQGRHEQYF